This TCR beta chain is drawn from a study of blood T cell repertoires in COVID-19. From germline, CDR1 is KGHSH and CDR2 LQKENI. The CDR3 sequence is 14 residues long. Trimming removed 0 bases at V and 7 bases at J, with 10 bases between. Sequencing was performed with immunoSEQ multiplex PCR; in TCRdb, only in-frame clones are kept and a portion is missing. The sample has 65,000 to 90,000 clones; 88% are singletons. This clonotype was sampled from a woman aged 80 or over with acute or convalescent COVID-19. The sample comprised peripheral blood. The rearrangement joins TRBV18 to TRBJ2-1, with unresolved D. The CDR3 nucleotides are TGTGCCAGCTCACCACCGAGCGTGGATAATGAGCAGTTCTTC. This codes for CASSPPSVDNEQFF.